The 16 T cell receptor beta chains below come from one sample, sequenced in a study of blood T cells in healthy people across ages. With a J-beta primer mix and a sample-barcoded 5' primer, a second PCR ran about 7 to 12 cycles. TCRdb analysed the 5' RACE reads with MiXCR anew, one entry per CDR3 protein. The sample contains 750,000 to 1,000,000 distinct CDR3 sequences, just under 30% of which appear only once. These data also formed part of another study, on T cells of mothers and their children.

Sequenced sample: blood. The receptors originated from a middle-aged woman in good health.

The sample holds a few counts of this clonotype. Here the CDR3 DNA reads TGTGCCATAGGGACCGCGAACTACGAGCAGTACTTC. Translating gives CAIGTANYEQYF. The V and J genes are TRBV10-3 and TRBJ2-7; D tentatively fits TRBD1 or TRBD2 (5 bases each). Trimming stripped 9 bases from V and 3 bases from J, with 12 bases between. This CDR3 has 12 amino acids. Germline-derived CDR1 and CDR2 are ENHRY and SYGVKD.

The sample holds a few counts of this clonotype. The chain employs TRBV2 and TRBJ2-5; D may correspond to TRBD1 or TRBD2 (5 bases each). The CDR3 consists of 12 residues. Germline loops: CDR1 SNHLY, CDR2 FYNNEI. This CDR3 is CAEGRGSGTQYF. The CDR3 nucleotides read TGTGCTGAGGGGCGAGGTTCGGGGACCCAGTACTTC.

This clonotype has only a few counts. The V and J genes are TRBV3-1 and TRBJ1-4; D is undetermined. Germline V gives CDR1 LGHDT, CDR2 YNNKEL (reference sequence). Trimming took off 1 base at V and 5 bases at J, with 11 bases between the two ends. CDR3 size: 15 residues. The CDR3 loop is CASSQASGRNEKLFF. The CDR3 bases are TGTGCCAGCAGCCAAGCCTCCGGACGAAATGAAAAACTGTTTTTT.

On this clonotype: A clone one base away is much larger, so this may be a read error. The rearrangement uses TRBV7-9 and TRBJ2-7, with TRBD2 matching 11 bases. The CDR3 has 15 amino acids. After removal of 5 bases from V and 7 bases from J, the junction contained 10 bases not matched to a gene. CDR1 and CDR2 (germline): SEHNR, FQNEAQ (reference sequence). The CDR3 DNA is TGTGCCAGCAGCCCACTAGCGGGGGCCCCCAATGAGCAGTACTTC. This codes for CASSPLAGAPNEQYF.

In this sample, this clonotype turned up a few times. The rearrangement uses TRBV20-1 and TRBJ1-4; D may be TRBD1 (5 bases). V gave up 4 bases and J gave up 5 bases, with 5 bases separating them. The germline gives CDR1 DFQATT, CDR2 SNEGSKA (reference sequence). This CDR3 spans 11 amino acids. DNA of the CDR3: TGCAGTGCTAAGGGGAATGAAAAACTGTTTTTT. Residues: CSAKGNEKLFF.

The sample holds a few counts of this clonotype. V gene TRBV18 combines with J gene TRBJ2-1; TRBD2 matches 9 bases. Germline assignment: CDR1 KGHSH and CDR2 LQKENI. V gave up 0 bases and J gave up 5 bases; unmatched junction bases: 5. The CDR3 runs to 16 residues. The CDR3 spells CASSPPRGGVDNEQFF. As DNA, the CDR3 is TGTGCCAGCTCACCACCGCGCGGGGGGGTGGACAATGAGCAGTTCTTC.

The table lists this clonotype with many counts. V usage is TRBV10-3 and J usage is TRBJ2-7; TRBD2 is a possible D gene (5 bases). The CDR3 sequence is 12 residues long. Trimming took off 6 bases at V and 3 bases at J, with 9 bases between the two ends. CDR1 is ENHRY and CDR2 is SYGVKD in the germline V gene. The CDR3 coding sequence is TGTGCCATCAGCAGCGAGGGCTACGAGCAGTACTTC. Translated, it gives CAISSEGYEQYF.

The chain links TRBV15 to TRBJ2-1, with 7 bases identical to TRBD1. The CDR3 covers 15 residues. V lost 5 bases and J lost 5; bases outside the gene matches: 9. The germline V gene has CDR1 LNHNV and CDR2 YYDKDF (reference sequence). CDR3 in amino acids: CATSLRRGTDNEQFF. The DNA of the CDR3 is TGTGCCACCAGCCTGCGTAGGGGGACAGACAATGAGCAGTTCTTC.

This clonotype appeared once. The gene calls are TRBV14 and TRBJ2-1; 10 bases fit TRBD1. This CDR3 contains 20 residues. The germline CDR1 and CDR2 sequences are SGHDN and FVKESK. V lost 2 bases and J lost 1; bases outside the gene matches: 14. CDR3 DNA sequence: TGTGCCAGCAGCCAACCACTTATGGGACAGGGGATAAGGTCCTACAATGAGCAGTTCTTC. Translating it yields CASSQPLMGQGIRSYNEQFF.

The chain uses TRBV7-9 and TRBJ2-2; 10 nucleotides agree with TRBD2. The CDR3 loop spans 15 amino acids. J lost 6 bases, V lost 5 bases, and 6 bases had no gene match. The germline gives CDR1 SEHNR, CDR2 FQNEAQ (reference sequence). The CDR3 region has the DNA TGTGCCAGCAGCCAGGGACTAGCGATCGCCGGGGAGCTGTTTTTT. This sequence encodes CASSQGLAIAGELFF.

This chain links TRBV28 with TRBJ2-3; TRBD2 agrees at 9 bases. Trimming cost V 5 bases and J 1 base; bases outside gene matches: 10. The CDR3 consists of 17 residues. The germline gives CDR1 MDHEN, CDR2 SYDVKM. CDR3 sequence reads: CASSPREGSGGTDTQYF. The CDR3 nucleotides read TGTGCCAGCAGTCCGCGGGAGGGAAGCGGGGGCACAGATACGCAGTATTTT.

This chain joins TRBV5-1 and TRBJ2-5; D uncertain. Trimming stripped 0 bases from V and 5 bases from J, with 14 bases between. CDR1 is SGHRS, CDR2 YFSETQ, per germline. The length of the CDR3 is 15 residues. The CDR3 DNA reads as TGCGCCAGCAGCTTGGTGCCAGGCTTCCAGGAGACCCAGTACTTC. Its translation is CASSLVPGFQETQYF. The full variable domain, completed using reference TRBV5-1 and TRBJ2-5, is KAGVTQTPRYLIKTRGQQVTLSCSPISGHRSVSWYQQTPGQGLQFLFEYFSETQRNKGNFPGRFSGRQFSNSRSEMNVSTLELGDSALYLCASSLVPGFQETQYFGPGTRLLVL.

V usage is TRBV6-5 and J usage is TRBJ1-2, with 8 bases aligning to TRBD1. V was pared by 6 bases and J by 6 bases, with 6 bases of the junction left unmatched. Germline CDR1 reads MNHEY; CDR2 reads SVGAGI. This CDR3 has 13 residues. The CDR3 sequence: CASRAGTGDGYTF. The CDR3 DNA reads as TGTGCCAGCAGAGCCGGGACAGGTGATGGCTACACCTTC.

At least ten counts were recorded for this clonotype. The chain uses TRBV15 and TRBJ2-5; 8 bases agree with TRBD1. Trimming cost V 4 bases and J 4 bases; bases outside gene matches: 2. Looked up from germline, CDR1 is LNHNV and CDR2 is YYDKDF (reference sequence). This CDR3 spans 13 amino acids. The CDR3 here is CATSKTGGETQYF. As DNA, the CDR3 is TGTGCCACCAGCAAAACAGGGGGAGAGACCCAGTACTTC. Complete variable domain (other parts from reference TRBV15 and TRBJ2-5): DAMVIQNPRYQVTQFGKPVTLSCSQTLNHNVMYWYQQKSSQAPKLLFHYYDKDFNNEADTPDNFQSRRPNTSFCFLDIRSPGLGDTAMYLCATSKTGGETQYFGPGTRLLVL.

As to this clonotype: A read error may account for a junction end that differs from germline. The rearrangement links TRBV7-2 to TRBJ2-1; TRBD1 aligns across 7 bases. The CDR3 has 15 residues. Germline loops: CDR1 SGHTA, CDR2 FQGNSA. Here the CDR3 reads CASSSTGTAYNEQFF. The CDR3 DNA reads TGTGCCAGCAGCTCAACCGGGACAGCTTACAACGAGCAGTTCTTC. Full variable domain (outside the CDR3, taken from reference TRBV7-2 and TRBJ2-1): GAGVSQSPSNKVTEKGKDVELRCDPISGHTALYWYRQSLGQGLEFLIYFQGNSAPDKSGLPSDRFSAERTGGSVSTLTIQRTQQEDSAVYLCASSSTGTAYNEQFFGPGTRLTVL.

This clonotype has a handful of counts. The rearrangement links TRBV19 to TRBJ2-5; D is possibly TRBD2 (7 bases). The germline V gene has CDR1 LNHDA and CDR2 SQIVND (reference sequence). This CDR3 comprises 13 residues. Trimming removed 10 bases from V and 4 bases from J, with 16 bases in between. This CDR3 is CATQGGEGETQYF. In nucleotides, the CDR3 is TGTGCCACACAGGGAGGGGAGGGAGAGACCCAGTACTTC.